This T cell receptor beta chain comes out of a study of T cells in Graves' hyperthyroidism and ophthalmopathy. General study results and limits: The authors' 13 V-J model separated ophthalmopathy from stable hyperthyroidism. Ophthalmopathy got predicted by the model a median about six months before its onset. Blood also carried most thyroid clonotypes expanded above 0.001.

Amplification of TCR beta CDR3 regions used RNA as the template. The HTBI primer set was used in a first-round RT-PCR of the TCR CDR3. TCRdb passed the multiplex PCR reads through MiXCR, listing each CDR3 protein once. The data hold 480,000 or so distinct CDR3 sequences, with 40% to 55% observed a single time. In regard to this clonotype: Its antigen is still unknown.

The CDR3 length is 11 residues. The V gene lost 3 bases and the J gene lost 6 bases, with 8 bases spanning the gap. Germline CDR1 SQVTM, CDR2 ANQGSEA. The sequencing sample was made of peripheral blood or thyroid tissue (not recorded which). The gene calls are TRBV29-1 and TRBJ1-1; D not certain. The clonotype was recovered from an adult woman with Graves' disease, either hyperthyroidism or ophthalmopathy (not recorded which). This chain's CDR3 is CSVDPGPEAFF. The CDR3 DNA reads TGCAGCGTTGACCCGGGCCCTGAAGCTTTCTTT.